The next 12 T cell receptor beta chains were all read from a single sample in a study of blood T cells in healthy people across ages. A second roughly 7 to 12 cycle PCR used barcoded and J-beta primers. TCRdb reanalysed the 5' RACE reads using MiXCR and keeps one entry per CDR3 protein. Among 1.5 million to 2 million distinct CDR3 sequences listed, around 50% were seen once. Source material: blood. The source of these receptors is a woman aged 40 to 55 in good health.

This clonotype was counted only a few times. The chain is built from TRBV6-1 and TRBJ2-6; D not resolved. The germline V gene encodes CDR1 MNHNS and CDR2 SASEGT. The CDR3 spans 14 residues. V was shortened by 7 bases and J by 2 bases, with 9 bases between the two germline ends. Written as DNA, the CDR3 is TGTGCCAGCATGCAGGTGGCTGGGGCCAACGTCCTGACTTTC. It yields the protein CASMQVAGANVLTF.

This clonotype appeared a single time. The CDR3 loop is CASRVSGGRHTDTQYF. The CDR3 nucleotides read TGTGCCAGCAGGGTTAGCGGGGGCCGACACACAGATACGCAGTATTTT. V and J are TRBV21-1 and TRBJ2-3; the table's D call TRBD2 went unverified against the DNA. TRBV21-1 is assigned pseudogene status. The CDR3 totals 16 residues.

This clonotype has just a few counts. This sequence joins TRBV6-1 and TRBJ1-2; possible D gene TRBD1, 5 bases. V was trimmed by 3 bases and J by 0 bases, leaving 11 bases between them. Germline V gives CDR1 MNHNS, CDR2 SASEGT. This CDR3 contains 15 residues. CDR3 region: CASSDRQKANYGYTF. CDR3 coding DNA: TGTGCCAGCAGTGATAGACAGAAAGCTAACTATGGCTACACCTTC.

The chain is built from TRBV4-1 and TRBJ2-3; D uncertain. V was clipped by 0 bases and J by 5 bases, with 21 bases between them. The CDR3 runs to 18 residues. Germline V lookup: CDR1 MGHRA, CDR2 YSYEKL. For the CDR3, the DNA is TGCGCCAGCAGCCAAGACCTGGTGGGATCCGCGCAGGTAGATACGCAGTATTTT. Encoded protein: CASSQDLVGSAQVDTQYF.

This clonotype turned up a few times. The chain joins TRBV27 to TRBJ1-2; 7 positions agree with TRBD1. Germline assignment: CDR1 MNHEY and CDR2 SMNVEV (reference sequence). This CDR3 is built from 16 residues. Trimming took 1 base from V and 0 from J; bases not matched to a gene: 5. CDR3 region: CASSLYRDSSNYGYTF. The CDR3 DNA reads as TGTGCCAGCAGTTTATATCGGGACAGTTCTAACTATGGCTACACCTTC.

This clonotype was picked up a small number of times. The chain combines TRBV12-5 with TRBJ2-5, with 11 nucleotides matching TRBD1. The CDR3 loop spans 19 amino acids. V shed 8 bases and J 0 bases; nucleotides not matched to a gene: 17. From germline, CDR1 is LGHNT and CDR2 FRNRAP. CDR3 protein: CASRERARDRGFHQETQYF. The CDR3 DNA follows: TGTGCTAGTAGAGAGAGGGCTCGGGACAGGGGGTTCCACCAAGAGACCCAGTACTTC. Using reference TRBV12-5 and TRBJ2-5 for the parts outside the CDR3, the full variable domain is DARVTQTPRHKVTEMGQEVTMRCQPILGHNTVFWYRQTMMQGLELLAYFRNRAPLDDSGMPKDRFSAEMPDATLATLKIQPSEPRDSAVYFCASRERARDRGFHQETQYFGPGTRLLVL.

The chain couples TRBV7-6 to TRBJ1-1; D remains ambiguous. This CDR3 is 12 amino acids long. Germline lookup yields CDR1 SGHVS and CDR2 FNYEAQ. Trimming pared 1 base from V and 11 bases from J, leaving 11 bases between. CDR3 bases: TGTGCCAGCAGCTTAGTCCCAGGTTGTGCTTTCTTT. Translating gives CASSLVPGCAFF.

The chain carries TRBV6-1 and TRBJ2-3, with 11 bases matching TRBD2. The germline gives CDR1 MNHNS, CDR2 SASEGT. V was pared by 4 bases and J by 4 bases, with 7 bases of the junction left unmatched. CDR3 size: 16 residues. The CDR3 loop is CASSALAGGLADTQYF. The CDR3, as DNA: TGTGCCAGCAGTGCGTTAGCGGGGGGGCTGGCAGATACGCAGTATTTT.

This clonotype was detected a few times. The chain uses TRBV27 and TRBJ2-5, with no clear D. V was pared by 6 bases and J by 2 bases, with 16 bases between. Germline V gene data show CDR1 as MNHEY and CDR2 as SMNVEV (reference sequence). The CDR3 length is 15 residues. In DNA form, the CDR3 reads TGTGCCAGCAGCTTACGCCGGGCGCTACAAGAGACCCAGTACTTC. This translates into CASSLRRALQETQYF.

About this clonotype: The junction and the germline gene differ at one end; a read error may be behind it. V and J are TRBV27 and TRBJ2-3; TRBD1 is a possible D gene (5 bases). CDR3 length: 15 amino acids. Germline assignment: CDR1 MNHEY and CDR2 SMNVEV (reference sequence). The CDR3 sequence is CACSSRQGETDTQYF. The CDR3 DNA sequence: TGTGCCTGCAGTTCCCGCCAGGGTGAAACAGATACGCAGTATTTT.

This rearrangement joins TRBV7-2 to TRBJ2-1; TRBD2 might be the D (6 bases). This CDR3 spans 17 amino acids. Looked up from germline, CDR1 is SGHTA and CDR2 is FQGNSA. V was shortened by 7 bases and J by 7 bases, with 26 bases between the two germline ends. The CDR3 nucleotides are TGTGCCAGCAACCCTTCATGGGAGGCCCTTTTCATTAATGAGCAGTTCTTC. Protein: CASNPSWEALFINEQFF.

The rearrangement uses TRBV20-1 and TRBJ2-7, with 9 bases aligning to TRBD2. The length of the CDR3 is 16 residues. J lost 2 bases, V lost 0 bases, and 8 bases had no gene match. Germline V CDR1 and CDR2: DFQATT, SNEGSKA (reference sequence). The CDR3 region is CSAREGLVAGAYEQYF. CDR3 bases: TGCAGTGCTAGAGAAGGTTTGGTAGCGGGGGCCTACGAGCAGTACTTC.